The 30 T cell receptor beta chains reported below all come from one sample, sequenced in a study of CD8 T cells in ankylosing spondylitis. MiXCR, applied by TCRdb to the 5' RACE reads, yields one record per CDR3 protein. The repertoire holds 240,000 or so distinct CDR3 sequences, with less than 10% as singletons. Specimen: blood, either unsorted or a sorted T cell fraction (not recorded which). These receptors were taken from a male donor with ankylosing spondylitis or in good health (not recorded which).

This clonotype was counted at least ten times. The chain has TRBV7-8 and TRBJ1-1; D remains ambiguous. The germline CDR1 and CDR2 sequences are SGHVS and FQNEAQ. V lost 3 bases and J lost 0, with 5 bases in between. The CDR3 runs to 13 residues. CDR3 coding DNA: TGTGCCAGCAGCTTTTACATGAACACTGAAGCTTTCTTT. This gives the protein CASSFYMNTEAFF.

This clonotype has ten or more counts. J is TRBJ2-7 and V is TRBV5-1, with 7 positions matching TRBD1. Unmatched junction bases numbered 6, after V lost 3 bases and J lost 3 bases. This CDR3 comprises 14 residues. Germline V lookup: CDR1 SGHRS, CDR2 YFSETQ. The CDR3 region has the DNA TGCGCCAGCAGCTCCCGGGACAGAGTCTACGAGCAGTACTTC. It is translated as CASSSRDRVYEQYF.

This clonotype has more than one count but fewer than ten. The chain links TRBV7-9 to TRBJ1-1; tentative D call: TRBD1 (6 bases). CDR3 length: 15 amino acids. V was trimmed by 2 bases and J by 4 bases, leaving 14 bases between them. In germline, CDR1 is SEHNR, CDR2 FQNEAQ (reference sequence). The CDR3: CASSLRGGGGTEAFF. Written as DNA, the CDR3 is TGTGCCAGCAGCTTAAGGGGGGGCGGTGGCACTGAAGCTTTCTTT.

This clonotype was seen a handful of times. V gene TRBV2 combines with J gene TRBJ1-1, with D hard to call. This CDR3 region has 15 residues. V was shortened by 10 bases and J by 1 base, with 19 bases between the two germline ends. Germline CDR1 and CDR2: SNHLY and FYNNEI. In DNA, the CDR3 is TGTGCCACCAGGACTGCTTCGACCTCGAACACTGAAGCTTTCTTT. Residues: CATRTASTSNTEAFF.

This clonotype was seen many times. V and J are TRBV12-3 or TRBV12-4 and TRBJ1-1; D is ambiguous. The CDR3 length is 12 residues. Trimming took off 2 bases at V and 8 bases at J, with 9 bases between the two ends. The CDR3 sequence is CASSLPAGEAFF. The CDR3 nucleotides are TGTGCCAGCAGTTTACCGGCTGGCGAAGCTTTCTTT.

There are many counts of this clonotype. The rearrangement joins TRBV5-1 to TRBJ1-2, with D unresolved. Germline assignment: CDR1 SGHRS and CDR2 YFSETQ. CDR3 length: 14 amino acids. The germline V and J ends were trimmed by 0 bases and 4 bases, with 10 bases remaining between them. Written as DNA, the CDR3 is TGCGCCAGCAGCTTGGCGGAGACCACCTATGGCTACACCTTC. This sequence encodes CASSLAETTYGYTF.

This clonotype was counted only a few times. The chain joins TRBV20-1 to TRBJ2-1; 7 bases fit TRBD2. The CDR3 extends over 13 amino acids. The V and J ends lost 3 bases and 7 bases, in that order; junction bases with no gene match: 6. CDR1 DFQATT and CDR2 SNEGSKA come from the germline V gene (reference sequence). The CDR3 coding sequence is TGCAGTGCTAGCGGGAGGAAGGAGAATGAGCAGTTCTTC. Its protein is CSASGRKENEQFF.

The table lists this clonotype with many counts. The chain employs TRBV15 and TRBJ2-3; D is unresolved. Looked up from germline, CDR1 is LNHNV and CDR2 is YYDKDF (reference sequence). The CDR3 is 17 residues long. Trimming pared 2 bases from V and 0 bases from J, leaving 15 bases between. The CDR3 bases are TGTGCCACCAGCAGACCCTCTGACGGCTCTAGCACAGATACGCAGTATTTT. Translation: CATSRPSDGSSTDTQYF. The complete variable domain, with remaining parts taken from reference TRBV15 and TRBJ2-3, reads DAMVIQNPRYQVTQFGKPVTLSCSQTLNHNVMYWYQQKSSQAPKLLFHYYDKDFNNEADTPDNFQSRRPNTSFCFLDIRSPGLGDTAMYLCATSRPSDGSSTDTQYFGPGTRLTVL.

This clonotype was seen a few times. The J gene is TRBJ2-1, the V gene TRBV6-1; 9 positions match TRBD2. CDR3 length equals 11 residues. J was trimmed by 15 bases and V by 6 bases; bases with no gene match: 6. From germline, CDR1 is MNHNS and CDR2 SASEGT. The CDR3 DNA reads TGTGCCAGCAGAGCGGGGGGAGGTCTGTTCTTC. It translates to CASRAGGGLFF.

This clonotype was detected a few times. The chain carries TRBV30 and TRBJ1-1; D is uncertain. This CDR3 is built from 13 residues. Trimming removed 0 bases from V and 1 base from J, with 6 bases in between. Germline assignment: CDR1 GTSNPN and CDR2 SVGIG (reference sequence). CDR3 residues: CAWSVQANTEAFF. Here the CDR3 DNA reads TGTGCCTGGAGTGTTCAGGCGAACACTGAAGCTTTCTTT.

This clonotype was found many times. The gene calls are TRBV23-1 and TRBJ1-5, with D unclear. TRBV23-1 is sorted into the ORF group, with uncertain function. Trimming removed 6 bases from V and 3 bases from J, with 3 bases in between. The CDR3 is made up of 11 amino acids. CDR3 residues: CASRTNQPQHF. The CDR3 DNA follows: TGCGCCAGCAGAACCAATCAGCCCCAGCATTTT.

This clonotype was found many times. The chain employs TRBV20-1 and TRBJ2-1, with 15 bases that match TRBD2. The length of the CDR3 is 17 residues. The V gene end was trimmed by 3 bases and the J gene end by 1 base; junction bases not matched to a gene: 4. Germline loops: CDR1 DFQATT, CDR2 SNEGSKA (reference sequence). CDR3 protein: CSARGLAGGLSYNEQFF. The CDR3, as DNA: TGCAGTGCTAGGGGACTAGCGGGAGGACTGTCCTACAATGAGCAGTTCTTC.

This clonotype was picked up a small number of times. The chain links TRBV5-1 to TRBJ1-2; a possible D gene is TRBD1 (5 bases). The CDR3 extends over 16 amino acids. In germline, CDR1 is SGHRS, CDR2 YFSETQ. Deletions cut 3 bases from V and 6 bases from J, with 21 bases between. This CDR3 is CASSSAGGVPGHGYTF. CDR3 in DNA: TGCGCCAGCAGCTCAGCCGGGGGGGTGCCTGGGCATGGCTACACCTTC.

This clonotype was seen a few times. The rearrangement joins TRBV5-5 to TRBJ2-2; the match to TRBD1 covers 7 bases. Germline V gene data show CDR1 as SGHKS and CDR2 as YYEKEE (reference sequence). The V gene end was trimmed by 0 bases and the J gene end by 5 bases; junction bases not matched to a gene: 4. The CDR3 spans 15 residues. The CDR3 DNA follows: TGTGCCAGCAGCTTGGAGGGGGCGCGGACCGGGGAGCTGTTTTTT. This sequence encodes CASSLEGARTGELFF. Full variable domain (remainder filled in from reference TRBV5-5 and TRBJ2-2): DAGVTQSPTHLIKTRGQQVTLRCSPISGHKSVSWYQQVLGQGPQFIFQYYEKEERGRGNFPDRFSARQFPNYSSELNVNALLLGDSALYLCASSLEGARTGELFFGEGSRLTVL.

This clonotype was seen repeatedly, ten times or more. J is TRBJ1-5 and V is TRBV7-8; a weak D match, TRBD1 (5 bases). The germline V and J ends were trimmed by 1 base and 3 bases, with 16 bases remaining between them. This CDR3 spans 17 amino acids. Germline-derived CDR1 and CDR2 are SGHVS and FQNEAQ. The CDR3 region has the DNA TGTGCCAGCAGCTTAGGGTTGCGGCAGGGATTCAATCAGCCCCAGCATTTT. It yields the protein CASSLGLRQGFNQPQHF.

This clonotype has at least ten counts. This sequence joins TRBV20-1 and TRBJ2-5; D uncertain. This CDR3 comprises 13 residues. V gave up 6 bases and J gave up 5 bases, with 16 bases separating them. Germline V gives CDR1 DFQATT, CDR2 SNEGSKA (reference sequence). The DNA of the CDR3 is TGCAGTGCAACCCTTATGAGTGGGGAGACCCAGTACTTC. Translation gives CSATLMSGETQYF.

In its sample, this clonotype was seen many times. The V and J genes are TRBV20-1 and TRBJ2-7; D possibly uses TRBD1 or TRBD2 (5 bases each). V was shortened by 3 bases and J by 0 bases, with 15 bases between the two germline ends. The CDR3 length is 15 residues. CDR1 and CDR2 (germline): DFQATT, SNEGSKA (reference sequence). CDR3 DNA: TGCAGTGCTAGGGACCGGGACCGAAGCTCCTACGAGCAGTACTTC. Translated: CSARDRDRSSYEQYF.

This clonotype was seen ten or more times. The chain employs TRBV27 and TRBJ2-7; D gene ambiguous. The CDR3 covers 13 residues. V lost 5 bases to trimming and J lost 1 base, with 9 bases between them. Per germline, CDR1 MNHEY and CDR2 SMNVEV (reference sequence). CDR3 loop: CASSGISSYEQYF. CDR3 sequence (DNA): TGTGCCAGCAGTGGGATCTCATCCTACGAGCAGTACTTC.

As concerns this clonotype: This may be a read error: a much more frequent sequence differs by one nucleotide. The chain combines TRBV12-3 or TRBV12-4 with TRBJ1-5; no clear D. This CDR3 has 14 residues. The germline V and J ends were trimmed by 7 bases and 9 bases, with 19 bases remaining between them. The CDR3: CASTSETELMPQHF. The DNA for the CDR3 is TGTGCCAGCACCTCCGAGACGGAGCTGATGCCCCAGCATTTT.

This clonotype was found once. The rearrangement joins TRBV5-6 to TRBJ2-3, with TRBD1 matching 9 bases. V was clipped by 3 bases and J by 1 base; unmatched bases: 3. The CDR3 runs to 15 residues. Germline CDR1 reads SGHDT; CDR2 reads YYEEEE. For the CDR3, the DNA is TGTGCCAGCAGCTCCGACAGGGGGGGCACAGATACGCAGTATTTT. Protein product: CASSSDRGGTDTQYF.

This clonotype was found a few times. The V gene is TRBV20-1, the J gene TRBJ1-1; the match to TRBD1 covers 10 bases. CDR1 DFQATT and CDR2 SNEGSKA come from the germline V gene (reference sequence). Trimming cost V 7 bases and J 4 bases; bases outside gene matches: 12. This CDR3 region has 15 residues. CDR3 coding DNA: TGCAGTGTTCGGGACAGGGGAGGTCGAGGCACTGAAGCTTTCTTT. Protein sequence: CSVRDRGGRGTEAFF.

This clonotype has at least ten counts. This chain uses TRBV7-9 with TRBJ1-1, with no clear D. Deletions cut 0 bases from V and 1 base from J, with 3 bases between. The CDR3 is made up of 13 amino acids. The V gene's germline CDR1 is SEHNR and CDR2 FQNEAQ (reference sequence). CDR3 sequence reads: CASSLAQNTEAFF. The CDR3 bases are TGTGCCAGCAGCTTAGCCCAGAACACTGAAGCTTTCTTT.

The sample holds many counts of this clonotype. One junction end does not reproduce the germline sequence, and a read error may be involved. The chain has TRBV6-2 or TRBV6-3 and TRBJ2-3; 12 bases are shared with TRBD2. CDR3 size: 19 residues. Germline-derived CDR1 and CDR2 are MNHEY and SVGEGT. The CDR3 DNA sequence: TGTGCCAGCAGCTACTTTTCTAGCGGGGGGGCCGTTTTACGCGATACGCAGTATTTT. It is translated as CASSYFSSGGAVLRDTQYF.

There are many counts of this clonotype. CDR3: CASSQAVLAGGVYNEQFF. The CDR3 bases are TGTGCCAGCAGCCAAGCGGTACTAGCGGGAGGTGTCTACAATGAGCAGTTCTTC. The genes are TRBV3-1 and TRBJ2-1, with 12 bases lining up with TRBD2. The length of the CDR3 is 18 residues. V shed 1 base and J 3 bases; nucleotides not matched to a gene: 7. Germline values: CDR1 LGHDT, CDR2 YNNKEL (reference sequence).

CDR3 sequence (DNA): TGCGCCAGCAGTCCGGGACAAACCTCCTACGAGCAGTACTTC. Amino acids: CASSPGQTSYEQYF. The V gene is TRBV4-1, the J gene TRBJ2-7, with D possibly matching TRBD1 (6 bases). This CDR3 contains 14 residues. V lost 6 bases and J 0 bases, leaving 12 bases between the germline ends. Germline CDR1 and CDR2: MGHRA and YSYEKL.

This clonotype was seen at least ten times. V gene TRBV5-1 combines with J gene TRBJ1-1; a possible D gene is TRBD1 (5 bases). The CDR3 consists of 14 residues. Per the germline V gene, CDR1 is SGHRS and CDR2 is YFSETQ. Between the trimmed V and J ends, which lost 3 bases and 1 base, there was a span of 10 bases. DNA of the CDR3: TGCGCCAGCAGCTACGGGACCTCGAACACTGAAGCTTTCTTT. It translates to CASSYGTSNTEAFF.

This clonotype was found many times. The chain joins TRBV12-3 or TRBV12-4 to TRBJ1-5; weak D call: TRBD1 (5 bases). This CDR3 has 13 residues. Trimming removed 5 bases at V and 5 bases at J, with 10 bases between. The CDR3 DNA follows: TGTGCCAGCAGTACCGGGACCTATCAGCCCCAGCATTTT. Its protein product is CASSTGTYQPQHF.

This clonotype was seen only a few times. The rearrangement joins TRBV12-3 or TRBV12-4 to TRBJ1-1; possibly TRBD1 for D (6 bases). V gave up 6 bases and J gave up 6 bases, with 29 bases separating them. This CDR3 has 18 amino acids. CDR3 residues: CASRLSDRFDRGAAEAFF. Written as DNA, the CDR3 is TGTGCCAGCAGGCTGTCGGACAGATTCGATAGAGGGGCAGCTGAAGCTTTCTTT.

This clonotype has a count of ten or more. The chain carries TRBV7-2 and TRBJ1-1; no clear D gene. The CDR3 is 11 amino acids. V lost 5 bases and J lost 11, with 12 bases in between. Germline CDR1 is SGHTA and CDR2 is FQGNSA. CDR3 sequence (DNA): TGTGCCAGCAGCATCGACAACCGGGCTTTCTTT. Amino acids: CASSIDNRAFF.

This clonotype was seen repeatedly, ten times or more. The chain uses TRBV21-1 and TRBJ1-4. TRBV21-1 represents a pseudogene. The CDR3 spans 14 residues. The CDR3 reads CASRDWRGGEKLFF. The CDR3 nucleotides read TGTGCCAGCAGGGACTGGAGGGGTGGCGAAAAACTGTTTTTT.